These T cell receptor beta chains were read from a single sample in a study of CD8 T cells in Susac syndrome. MiXCR, run by TCRdb on the immunoSEQ multiplex PCR reads, gives a single entry per CDR3 protein. The sample holds roughly 80,000 distinct CDR3 sequences, about 93% seen once. The sample was CD8+ T cells from PBMCs. These receptors all stem from a human donor in good health. Each CDR3 is given with its conserved first and last residue. Fields, in order: J gene, V gene, D gene, CDR3 DNA, CDR3 protein. The D gene is left open where the match is weak.

>TRBJ2-1|TRBV24-1|.
TGTGCCACCAGTGAGCAGACTAGGCACTATGAGCAGTTCTTC
CATSEQTRHYEQFF
>TRBJ1-1|TRBV29-1|.
TGCAGCGTTGAATGGGGCAGGGATATCCCTGAAGCTTTCTTT
CSVEWGRDIPEAFF
>TRBJ2-3|TRBV27|.
TGTGCCAGCGGCCTCCCCGGACGGACACCCACAGATACGCAGTATTTT
CASGLPGRTPTDTQYF
>TRBJ2-6|TRBV12-3/TRBV12-4|TRBD1
TGTGCCAGCAGCCGCCGATTCCCCAGGGGGCGTCCCTCTGGGGCCAACGTCCTGACTTTC
CASSRRFPRGRPSGANVLTF
>TRBJ2-5|TRBV6-5|.
TGTGCCAGCAGTTACAGGACTGATTGGGAGACCCAGTACTTC
CASSYRTDWETQYF
>TRBJ2-7|TRBV4-1|.
TGCGCCAGCAGCCAAGCCTATCAAAGCACCTACGAGCAGTACTTC
CASSQAYQSTYEQYF
>TRBJ1-2|TRBV29-1|.
TGCAGCGTGCGTTCGGGAGATAACTATGGCTACACCTTC
CSVRSGDNYGYTF
>TRBJ2-1|TRBV6-2/TRBV6-3|.
TGTGCCAGCAGTTACATGTGGGAGGGGGCGGACGAGCAGTTCTTC
CASSYMWEGADEQFF
>TRBJ2-2|TRBV12-5|.
TGTGCTAGTGGAGTCGGCCCCGGGGAGCTGTTTTTT
CASGVGPGELFF
>TRBJ1-2|TRBV4-1|.
TGCGCCAGCAGCCCTCAGACAGGCCCCCGGGGCTACACCTTC
CASSPQTGPRGYTF
>TRBJ1-2|TRBV6-1|TRBD1
TGTGCCAGCAGTGAAGGACAGGGGGCTTATGGCTACACCTTC
CASSEGQGAYGYTF
>TRBJ2-2|TRBV29-1|.
TGCAGCGCCGACGGTGGTTCCACCGGGGAGCTGTTTTTT
CSADGGSTGELFF
>TRBJ2-2|TRBV14|TRBD1
TGTGCCAGCAGCCAAGATCGGACAGGGTTGAGCGGGGAGCTGTTTTTT
CASSQDRTGLSGELFF
>TRBJ2-7|TRBV13|.
TGTGCCAGCAGCTTAGAAGGGACTGCGAGCTCCTACGAGCAGTACTTC
CASSLEGTASSYEQYF
>TRBJ2-7|TRBV7-9|.
TGTGCCAGCAGTAGTCTGGGTTTAGTGGTTTCCTACGAGCAGTACTTC
CASSSLGLVVSYEQYF
>TRBJ1-1|TRBV29-1|.
TGCAGCGTCCCCGAGGACACTGAAGCTTTCTTT
CSVPEDTEAFF
>TRBJ2-1|TRBV23-1|.
TGCGCCAGCAGTTCGGGGGCCCATTACAATGAGCAGTTCTTC
CASSSGAHYNEQFF
>TRBJ1-2|TRBV29-1|TRBD1
TGCAGCGACCTAAGACCGGGACAGGGGGCCACATATGGCTACACCTTC
CSDLRPGQGATYGYTF
>TRBJ2-1|TRBV14|TRBD1
TGTGCCAGCAGCCAATACAGGGGGCGTGAATCCAATGAGCAGTTCTTC
CASSQYRGRESNEQFF
>TRBJ2-2|TRBV20-1|.
TGCAGTGCTAGATACGGGGGTTCCCCCGGGGAGCTGTTTTTT
CSARYGGSPGELFF
>TRBJ2-1|TRBV24-1|.
TGTGCCACCCGAGGAAACAAGGAAACAGAGGGTGAGCAGTTCTTC
CATRGNKETEGEQFF
>TRBJ2-2|TRBV29-1|TRBD2
TGCAGCGTTGTGCTTGCTAGCGGGACTACCGGGGAGCTGTTTTTT
CSVVLASGTTGELFF
>TRBJ2-3|TRBV5-4|TRBD2
TGTGCCAGCAGCCGTAGCGGGCAAAGCACAGATACGCAGTATTTT
CASSRSGQSTDTQYF
>TRBJ2-7|TRBV12-5|.
TGTGCTAGTGGCCTGAGGGGGGGACTTTTCTACGAGCAGTACTTC
CASGLRGGLFYEQYF